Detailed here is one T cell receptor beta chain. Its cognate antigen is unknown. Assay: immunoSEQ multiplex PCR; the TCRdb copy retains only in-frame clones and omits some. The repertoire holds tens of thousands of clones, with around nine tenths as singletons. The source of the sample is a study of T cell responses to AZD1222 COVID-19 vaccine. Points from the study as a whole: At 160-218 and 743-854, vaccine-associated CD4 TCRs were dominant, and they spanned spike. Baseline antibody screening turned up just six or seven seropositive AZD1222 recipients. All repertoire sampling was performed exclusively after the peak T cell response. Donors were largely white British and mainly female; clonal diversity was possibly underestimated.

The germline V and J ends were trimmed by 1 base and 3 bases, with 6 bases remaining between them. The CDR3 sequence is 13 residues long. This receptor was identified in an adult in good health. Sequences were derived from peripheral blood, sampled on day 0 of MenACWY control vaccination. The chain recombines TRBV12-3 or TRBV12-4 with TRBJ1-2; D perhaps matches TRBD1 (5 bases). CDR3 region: CASSLGGHYGYTF. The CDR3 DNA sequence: TGTGCCAGCAGTTTAGGGGGCCACTATGGCTACACCTTC.